This T cell receptor beta chain was sequenced in a study of low-dose radiotherapy and immunotherapy resistance in tumors. Background on the study: Each patient was administered nivolumab intravenously at 240 mg, which was a flat dose, every two weeks, along with intravenous ipilimumab at 1 mg/kg every six weeks. Oral aspirin at 300 mg was taken daily by patients for four cycles, beginning on cycle 1 day 1.

First-strand cDNA relied on TRAV- and TRBV-specific primers spanning alpha and beta chains. TCR amplification ran 20 PCR cycles using constant-region and V-primer adapter primers. TCRdb fed the reads into MiXCR, producing one record per CDR3 protein. The repertoire holds 70,000 to 90,000 distinct CDR3 sequences, roughly a sixth seen once, with 2.5% to 3.5% in the top ten. This sample's time point: before trial treatment. CDR3 length: 15 amino acids. Germline loops: CDR1 SGHRS, CDR2 YFSETQ. V lost 7 bases and J lost 4; bases outside the gene matches: 11. This clonotype came up many times. The gene calls are TRBV5-1 and TRBJ2-1, with 7 nucleotides matching TRBD2. The TCR comes from a male donor with prostate cancer. Material: PBMCs, obtained before treatment. The CDR3: CASLATGGSYNEQFF. Written as DNA, the CDR3 is TGCGCCAGCCTTGCTACCGGGGGGTCTTACAATGAGCAGTTCTTC.